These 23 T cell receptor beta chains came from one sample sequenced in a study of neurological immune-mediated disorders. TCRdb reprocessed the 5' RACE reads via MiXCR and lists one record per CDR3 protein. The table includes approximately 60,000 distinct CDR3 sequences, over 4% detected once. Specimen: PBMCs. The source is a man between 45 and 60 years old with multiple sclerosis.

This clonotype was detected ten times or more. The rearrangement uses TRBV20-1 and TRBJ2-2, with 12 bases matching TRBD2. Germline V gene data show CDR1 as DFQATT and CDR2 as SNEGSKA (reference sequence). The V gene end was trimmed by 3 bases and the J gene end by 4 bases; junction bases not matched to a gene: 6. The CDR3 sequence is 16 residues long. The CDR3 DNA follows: TGCAGTGCTAGCGTGACTAGCGGGAGAGTCACCGGGGAGCTGTTTTTT. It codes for CSASVTSGRVTGELFF.

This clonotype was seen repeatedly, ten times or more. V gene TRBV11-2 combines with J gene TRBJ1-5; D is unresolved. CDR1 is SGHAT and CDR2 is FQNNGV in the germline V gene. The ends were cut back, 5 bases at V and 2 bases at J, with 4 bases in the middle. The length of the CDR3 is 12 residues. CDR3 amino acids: CASSPGNQPQHF. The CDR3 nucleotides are TGTGCCAGCAGCCCCGGCAATCAGCCCCAGCATTTT.

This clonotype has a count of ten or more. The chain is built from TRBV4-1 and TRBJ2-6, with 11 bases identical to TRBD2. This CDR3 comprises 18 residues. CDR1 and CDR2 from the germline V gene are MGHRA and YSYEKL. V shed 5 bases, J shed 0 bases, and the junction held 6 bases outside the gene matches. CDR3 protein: CASSRGLAGRSGANVLTF. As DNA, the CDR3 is TGCGCCAGCAGCAGAGGACTAGCGGGCCGCTCTGGGGCCAACGTCCTGACTTTC.

The CDR3 sequence: CAVLLLGDEQFF. CDR3 bases: TGTGCCGTACTACTACTCGGCGATGAGCAGTTCTTC. This rearrangement joins TRBV12-3 or TRBV12-4 to TRBJ2-1, with D unclear. Trimming took 11 bases from V and 8 from J, leaving 16 bases between them. The CDR3 has 12 residues.

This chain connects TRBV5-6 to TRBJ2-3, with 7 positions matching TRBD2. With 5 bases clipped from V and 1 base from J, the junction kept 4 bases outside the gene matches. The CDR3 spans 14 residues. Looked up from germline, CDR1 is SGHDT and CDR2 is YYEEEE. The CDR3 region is CASRRSGGTDTQYF. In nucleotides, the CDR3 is TGTGCCAGCAGAAGGAGCGGGGGCACAGATACGCAGTATTTT. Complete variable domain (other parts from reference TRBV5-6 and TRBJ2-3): DAGVTQSPTHLIKTRGQQVTLRCSPKSGHDTVSWYQQALGQGPQFIFQYYEEEERQRGNFPDRFSGHQFPNYSSELNVNALLLGDSALYLCASRRSGGTDTQYFGPGTRLTVL.

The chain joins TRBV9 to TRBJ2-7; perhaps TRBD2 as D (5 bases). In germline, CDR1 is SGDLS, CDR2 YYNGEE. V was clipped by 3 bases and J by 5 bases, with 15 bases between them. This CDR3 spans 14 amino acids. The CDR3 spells CASSGENRGHEQYF. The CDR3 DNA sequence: TGTGCCAGCAGCGGGGAGAACAGAGGCCACGAGCAGTACTTC.

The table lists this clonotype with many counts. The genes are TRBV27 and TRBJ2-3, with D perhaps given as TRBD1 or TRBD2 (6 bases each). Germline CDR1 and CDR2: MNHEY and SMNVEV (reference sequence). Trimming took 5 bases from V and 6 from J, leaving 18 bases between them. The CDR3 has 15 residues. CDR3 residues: CASSPGQVGGDTQYF. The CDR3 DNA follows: TGTGCCAGCAGTCCGGGGCAAGTAGGGGGGGATACGCAGTATTTT.

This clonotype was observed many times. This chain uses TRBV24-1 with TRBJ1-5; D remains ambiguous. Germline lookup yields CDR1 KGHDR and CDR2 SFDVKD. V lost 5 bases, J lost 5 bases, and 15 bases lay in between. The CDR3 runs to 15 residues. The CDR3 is CATSAPGVSDQPQHF. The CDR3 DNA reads TGTGCCACCAGTGCCCCTGGGGTTTCGGATCAGCCCCAGCATTTT.

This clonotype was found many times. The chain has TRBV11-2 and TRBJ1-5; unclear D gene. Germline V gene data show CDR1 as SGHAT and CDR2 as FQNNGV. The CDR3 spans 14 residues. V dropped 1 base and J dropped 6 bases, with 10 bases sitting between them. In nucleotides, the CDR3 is TGTGCCAGCAGCTTAGTACAATCCAGTCAGCCCCAGCATTTT. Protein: CASSLVQSSQPQHF.

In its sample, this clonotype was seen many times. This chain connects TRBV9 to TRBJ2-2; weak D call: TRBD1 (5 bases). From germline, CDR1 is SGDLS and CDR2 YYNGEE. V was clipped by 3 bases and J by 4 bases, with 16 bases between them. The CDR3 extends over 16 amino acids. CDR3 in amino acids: CASSGPPGSGTGELFF. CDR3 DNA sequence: TGTGCCAGCAGCGGACCGCCAGGGTCCGGCACCGGGGAGCTGTTTTTT.

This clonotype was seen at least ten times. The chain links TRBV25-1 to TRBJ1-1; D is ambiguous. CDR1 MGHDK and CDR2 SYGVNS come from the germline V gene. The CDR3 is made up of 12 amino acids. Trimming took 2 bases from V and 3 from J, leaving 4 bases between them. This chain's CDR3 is CASSERHTEAFF. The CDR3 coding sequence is TGTGCCAGCAGTGAACGGCACACTGAAGCTTTCTTT.

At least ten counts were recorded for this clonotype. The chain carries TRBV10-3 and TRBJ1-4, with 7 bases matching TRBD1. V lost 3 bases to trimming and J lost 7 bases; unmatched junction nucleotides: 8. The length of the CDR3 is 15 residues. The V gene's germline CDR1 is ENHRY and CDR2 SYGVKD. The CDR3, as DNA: TGTGCCATCAGTGAAGGGCGAGGGGGCGGTGAAAAACTGTTTTTT. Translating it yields CAISEGRGGGEKLFF.

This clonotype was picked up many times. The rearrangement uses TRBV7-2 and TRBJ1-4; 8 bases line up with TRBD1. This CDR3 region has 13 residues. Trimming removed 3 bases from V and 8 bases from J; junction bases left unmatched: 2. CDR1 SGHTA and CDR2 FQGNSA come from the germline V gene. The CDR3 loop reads CASSFNRGEKLFF. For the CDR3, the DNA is TGTGCCAGCAGCTTTAACAGGGGGGAAAAACTGTTTTTT.

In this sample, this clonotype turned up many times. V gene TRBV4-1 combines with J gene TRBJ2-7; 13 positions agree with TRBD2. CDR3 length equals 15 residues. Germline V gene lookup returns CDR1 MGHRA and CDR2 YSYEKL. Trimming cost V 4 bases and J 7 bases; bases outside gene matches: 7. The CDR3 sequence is CASSRGLAGAFEQYF. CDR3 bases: TGCGCCAGCAGCCGAGGACTAGCGGGAGCATTTGAGCAGTACTTC.

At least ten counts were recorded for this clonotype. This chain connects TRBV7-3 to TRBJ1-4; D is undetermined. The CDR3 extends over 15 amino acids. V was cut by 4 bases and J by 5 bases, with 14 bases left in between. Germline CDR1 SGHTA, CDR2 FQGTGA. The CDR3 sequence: CASSSRRQNNEKLFF. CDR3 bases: TGTGCCAGCAGCTCCAGACGCCAAAACAATGAAAAACTGTTTTTT.

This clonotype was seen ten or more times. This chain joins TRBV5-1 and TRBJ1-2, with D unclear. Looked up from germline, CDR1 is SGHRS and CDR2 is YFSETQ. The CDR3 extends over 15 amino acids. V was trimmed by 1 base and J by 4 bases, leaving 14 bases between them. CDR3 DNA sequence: TGCGCCAGCAGCTTGAACAGCAAAACCCTCTATGGCTACACCTTC. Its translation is CASSLNSKTLYGYTF.

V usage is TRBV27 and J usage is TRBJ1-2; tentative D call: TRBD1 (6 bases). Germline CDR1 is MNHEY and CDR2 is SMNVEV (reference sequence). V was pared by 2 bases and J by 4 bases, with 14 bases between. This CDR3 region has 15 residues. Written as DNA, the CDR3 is TGTGCCAGCAGTTTAACAGGGACCGGGAGCTATGGCTACACCTTC. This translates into CASSLTGTGSYGYTF.

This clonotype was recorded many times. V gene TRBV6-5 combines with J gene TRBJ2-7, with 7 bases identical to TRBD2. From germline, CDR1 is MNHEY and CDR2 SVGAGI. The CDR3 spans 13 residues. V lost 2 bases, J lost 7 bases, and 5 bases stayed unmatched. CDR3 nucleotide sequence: TGTGCCAGCAGTTACCTCCTGGGGGGGGAGCAGTACTTC. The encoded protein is CASSYLLGGEQYF.

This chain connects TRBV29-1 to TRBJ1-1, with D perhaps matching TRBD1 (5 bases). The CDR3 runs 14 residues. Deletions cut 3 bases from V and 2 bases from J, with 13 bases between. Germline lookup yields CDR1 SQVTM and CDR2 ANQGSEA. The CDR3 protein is CSVDSAGLNTEAFF. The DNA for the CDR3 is TGCAGCGTTGACAGCGCAGGGTTAAACACTGAAGCTTTCTTT.

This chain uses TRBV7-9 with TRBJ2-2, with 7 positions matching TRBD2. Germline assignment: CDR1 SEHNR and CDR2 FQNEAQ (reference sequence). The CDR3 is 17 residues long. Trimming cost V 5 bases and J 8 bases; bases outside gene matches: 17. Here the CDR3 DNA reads TGTGCCAGCAGCCGACCGGGGGGTAACCCCCTTGTTGGGGAGCTGTTTTTT. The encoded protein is CASSRPGGNPLVGELFF.

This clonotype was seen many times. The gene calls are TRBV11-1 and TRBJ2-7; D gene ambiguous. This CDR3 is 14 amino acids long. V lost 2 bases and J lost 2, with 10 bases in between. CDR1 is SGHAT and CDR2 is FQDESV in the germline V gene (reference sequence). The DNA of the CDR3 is TGTGCCAGCAGCTTATATGCCAAAACCTACGAGCAGTACTTC. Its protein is CASSLYAKTYEQYF.

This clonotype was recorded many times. The CDR3 DNA reads TGCAGTGCTAGAACTAGCGGGAGTATCTACGAGCAGTACTTC. It is translated as CSARTSGSIYEQYF. This sequence joins TRBV20-1 and TRBJ2-7; TRBD2 matches 11 bases. This CDR3 is built from 14 residues. V dropped 2 bases and J dropped 3; count of bases not matched to a gene: 3. Germline assignment: CDR1 DFQATT and CDR2 SNEGSKA (reference sequence).

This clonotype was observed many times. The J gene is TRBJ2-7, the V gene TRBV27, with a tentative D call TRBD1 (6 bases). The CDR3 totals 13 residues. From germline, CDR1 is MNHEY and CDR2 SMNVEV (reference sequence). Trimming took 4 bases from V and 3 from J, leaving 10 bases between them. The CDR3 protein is CASSWGHHYEQYF. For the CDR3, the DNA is TGTGCCAGCAGTTGGGGACACCACTACGAGCAGTACTTC.